The TCR beta chain described here comes from a study of beta chain features in type 1 diabetes (dated 2018 in TCRdb). Context from the whole study: Patients and healthy donors did not differ in mean age, gender distribution, total cell number or subset yield. Regulatory and stem cell-like memory subsets were obtained from only 8 patients and roughly 8 healthy donors, while naive and central memory subsets were obtained from all 28 donors. The study compared TCRB repertoires of sorted circulating CD4+ T cell subsets between recently diagnosed type 1 diabetes patients and matched healthy donors. A total of approximately 99,000,000 sorted cells were examined across all samples, and RNA yield correlated strongly with the number of cells per subset. Findings and caveats that apply to the study as a whole: Naive, central memory and regulatory TCRB repertoires appeared to be more similar among patients than among healthy donors. Because the HLA sub-analyses included only small numbers of individuals, any influence of HLA type on TCRB rearrangement was left unresolved. Patients with type 1 diabetes made fewer insertions and deleted more nucleotides at VDJ recombination sites, implying thymic rearrangement abnormalities. Type 1 diabetes patients showed a moderate but significant shortening of TCRB CDR3 length in all four CD4+ subsets. Because cDNA was sequenced instead of genomic DNA, highly expressing activated cells could be over-represented, though the groups showed no difference in activation or CD3 levels. Shorter templates might be favored by PCR, yet because patient and control samples were amplified and corrected together, any such skew would affect both groups equally.

Each donor gave one peripheral blood draw, roughly 120 mL on average, collected into heparinised tubes. Naive, central memory, regulatory and stem cell-like memory CD4+ T cells were sorted on a BD FACSAria II using a panel including CD45RO, CCR7, CD25, CD127, CD95 and CD27. Every sorted population had a purity above 95%. PBMCs were isolated immediately by Lymphoprep density gradient centrifugation and stained directly without culture. So that batch effects would be minimized, each experiment stained and sorted samples in pairs, pairing one healthy donor with one patient. Looking up the germline V gene yields CDR1 MDHEN and CDR2 SYDVKM. Reading from cysteine to phenylalanine, the CDR3 counts 17 amino acids. Only the CDR3 region is kept as DNA, spanning 51 bases read in frame from base 1. The germline V end is reduced by 5 bases and the J end by 0 bases; junction bases left unmatched: 9. On this clone itself: What this receptor recognizes is not known. No base-level quality is on record; no much larger clone is a single base apart.

The entire isolated RNA was reverse transcribed using the High Capacity cDNA Reverse Transcription Kit, and thus expressed TCRB transcripts were sequenced. Deep immunoSEQ sequencing was applied to naive, central memory and regulatory T cell samples, giving an average of roughly 3.5 million total reads per sample. Sorted cells were lysed in RLT buffer and RNA was extracted with DNase-treated RNeasy Micro or Mini kits, depending on cell number. Each cell subset was processed on its own to prevent cross-contamination, while patient and healthy donor samples were processed together. The immunoSEQ multiplex PCR was used to amplify TCRB sequences from cDNA, yielding 87-bp fragments that span the CDR3 region. Sequencing of the amplicons was performed on the Illumina HiSeq platform. The study's own analysis went as follows. Synthetic template baselines were used to correct PCR bias computationally, reads within Hamming distance 2 were collapsed together, and singletons that could not be merged were discarded. Reads were aligned against IMGT to assign V, D and J genes, CDR3 length and insertions or deletions at six rearrangement sites. Within each subset, clonotype counts were normalized to sorted cell number, and only after that were true diversity and Gini coefficients computed with the tcR R package. Repertoire sharing was quantified using the overlap coefficient calculated on TCRB nucleotide sequences. Out-of-frame TCRB sequences from naive cells were analyzed as a proxy for the pre-selection repertoire. Sourced from immuneACCESS, this table was stored by TCRdb with only in-frame sequences that have V and J called. A share of the clones is absent; for the studies checked, an unresolved V gene accounts for under half, and the remainder has no known explanation. That table furnishes V, J and clone size, whereas the DNA furnished D and trimming. The sample table holds about 620,000 clones, of which about 14% were seen once. Roughly 0.098% of the sample is taken by the ten largest.

This sequence originates from a man between 18 and 29 years old in good health. The V and J segments used are TRBV28 and TRBJ2-4; the central 8 bases match TRBD2. Sequencing used naive CD4+ T cells from blood. Interpreted using the paper, the cell subset or site label stands for: true naive CD4+ T cells. The sequence in DNA is TGTGCCAGCAGTCCCACCGGGGGGGCGCTAGCCAAAAACATTCAGTACTTC. The encoded protein is CASSPTGGALAKNIQYF.